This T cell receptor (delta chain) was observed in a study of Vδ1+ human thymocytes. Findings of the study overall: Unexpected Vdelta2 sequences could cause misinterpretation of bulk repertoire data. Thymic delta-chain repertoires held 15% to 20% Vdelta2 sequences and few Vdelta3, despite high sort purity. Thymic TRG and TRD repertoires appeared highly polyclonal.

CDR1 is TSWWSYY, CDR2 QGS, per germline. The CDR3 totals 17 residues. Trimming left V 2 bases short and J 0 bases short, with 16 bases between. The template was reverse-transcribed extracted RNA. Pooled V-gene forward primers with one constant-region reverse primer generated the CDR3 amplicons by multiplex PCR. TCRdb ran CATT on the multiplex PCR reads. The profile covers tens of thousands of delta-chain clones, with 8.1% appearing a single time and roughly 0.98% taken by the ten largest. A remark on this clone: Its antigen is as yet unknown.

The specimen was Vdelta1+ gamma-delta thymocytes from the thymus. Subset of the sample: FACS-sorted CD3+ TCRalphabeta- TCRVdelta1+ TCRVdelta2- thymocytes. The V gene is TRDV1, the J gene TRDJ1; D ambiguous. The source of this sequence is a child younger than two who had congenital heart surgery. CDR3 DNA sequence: TGTGCTCTTGGGGAAGGTAGGAGCGCCCCGTACACCGATAAACTCATCTTT. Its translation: CALGEGRSAPYTDKLIF.